Below, 7 T cell receptor beta chains from the same sample are listed, as sequenced in a study of cytomegalovirus exposure and HLA in healthy donors. TCRdb's table, derived via immunoSEQ multiplex PCR, lists solely in-frame clones and lacks some. Among some 350,000 clones listed, about nine tenths were seen once. Source material: PBMCs. Receptors originate from a woman aged 25 to 39 in good health and CMV-seropositive.

The gene calls are TRBV11-2 and TRBJ2-7, with D possibly matching TRBD1 (6 bases). Germline V CDR1 and CDR2: SGHAT, FQNNGV. The CDR3 is 14 amino acids. V lost 3 bases and J 2 bases, leaving 11 bases between the germline ends. The CDR3 DNA reads TGTGCCAGCAGCTTGCCAGGGGTCGCCTACGAGCAGTACTTC. Residues: CASSLPGVAYEQYF.

This clone was recorded once. Other DNA sequences in this specimen translate into the identical CDR3. The chain joins TRBV27 to TRBJ1-5; possible D gene TRBD1, 5 bases. The V and J ends lost 3 bases and 0 bases respectively, with 9 bases between them. This CDR3 has 15 amino acids. Germline V gives CDR1 MNHEY, CDR2 SMNVEV (reference sequence). Here the CDR3 reads CASSFRGDSNQPQHF. Written as DNA, the CDR3 is TGTGCCAGCAGTTTCCGGGGGGATAGCAATCAGCCCCAGCATTTT.

This clone was recorded at least ten times. The CDR3 protein is CASSPRASGGTYEQYF. The CDR3 DNA reads TGTGCCAGCTCACCACGGGCTAGCGGGGGTACCTACGAGCAGTACTTC. The chain recombines TRBV18 with TRBJ2-7; 10 positions match TRBD2. CDR3 length equals 16 residues. CDR1 and CDR2 from the germline V gene are KGHSH and LQKENI. The V segment lost 1 base and the J segment 2 bases; nucleotides outside the gene matches: 5.

The count of this clone is one. This chain connects TRBV4-3 to TRBJ2-1; D is ambiguous. There are 16 residues in the CDR3. Germline V gene data show CDR1 as LGHNA and CDR2 as YSLEER. Trimming took off 0 bases at V and 4 bases at J, with 13 bases between the two ends. In DNA form, the CDR3 reads TGCGCCAGCAGCCAAGAGTCGGCTGTGAATTACAATGAGCAGTTCTTC. It is translated as CASSQESAVNYNEQFF.

The gene calls are TRBV2 and TRBJ1-2, with 9 bases that match TRBD1. The V gene's germline CDR1 is SNHLY and CDR2 FYNNEI. The CDR3 spans 21 residues. J lost 0 bases, V lost 6 bases, and 23 bases had no gene match. DNA for the CDR3: TGTGCCAGCAGCGGCCCCGGGACAGGGATTTCACTACCTCTAGCTAACTATGGCTACACCTTC. Amino acids: CASSGPGTGISLPLANYGYTF.

The chain combines TRBV4-2 with TRBJ2-2; 7 bases are shared with TRBD1. The CDR3 is 17 amino acids. Germline values: CDR1 LGHNA, CDR2 YNFKEQ. With V trimmed by 3 bases and J by 2 bases, 9 bases remained unmatched. The CDR3 DNA reads TGTGCCAGCAGCCATAAACGACAGGGACGAAACACCGGGGAGCTGTTTTTT. Its protein product is CASSHKRQGRNTGELFF.

Here the CDR3 reads CASTTSGRTDTQYF. The CDR3 region has the DNA TGTGCCAGTACGACTAGCGGGAGAACAGATACGCAGTATTTT. This chain joins TRBV19 and TRBJ2-3, with 12 bases fitting TRBD2. This CDR3 comprises 14 residues. In germline, CDR1 is LNHDA, CDR2 SQIVND (reference sequence). V shed 7 bases, J shed 3 bases, and the junction held 2 bases outside the gene matches. Full variable domain (outside the CDR3, taken from reference TRBV19 and TRBJ2-3): DGGITQSPKYLFRKEGQNVTLSCEQNLNHDAMYWYRQDPGQGLRLIYYSQIVNDFQKGDIAEGYSVSREKKESFPLTVTSAQKNPTAFYLCASTTSGRTDTQYFGPGTRLTVL.